The 19 T cell receptor beta chains in this list originate from one sample, sequenced in a study of blood T cell repertoires in COVID-19 (dated by TCRdb to 2020 to 2022). Library construction relied on the immunoSEQ multiplex PCR assay. Held by TCRdb, this immuneACCESS table contains in-frame sequences only and omits some clones. Under half of the omission traces to an unresolved V gene where checked; the cause of the rest is unknown. The table for this sample lists over 150,000 clones; 65% to 90% of them were counted only once. Approximately 12% of the sample is in the top ten clones. Sequencing was performed on PBMCs or T cells enriched from blood (not recorded which). The receptors shown here come from a man aged 40-49 years who had recovered from COVID-19.

The chain joins TRBV30 to TRBJ2-6; maybe TRBD1 (5 bases). Trimming pared 6 bases from V and 12 bases from J, leaving 15 bases between. Per germline, CDR1 GTSNPN and CDR2 SVGIG (reference sequence). The CDR3 is made up of 12 amino acids. The CDR3 DNA follows: TGTGCCTGTAGGGGTCGGTCAACCGTCCTGACTTTC. Its protein is CACRGRSTVLTF.

This clone has just one count. The V gene is TRBV7-9, the J gene TRBJ2-3; 10 bases align to TRBD2. The CDR3 has 15 residues. The germline CDR1 and CDR2 sequences are SEHNR and FQNEAQ (reference sequence). With V trimmed by 6 bases and J by 1 base, 4 bases remained unmatched. The CDR3 loop is CASSPGTSGTDTQYF. In DNA, the CDR3 is TGTGCCAGCAGTCCCGGGACTAGCGGCACAGATACGCAGTATTTT.

The chain is built from TRBV27 and TRBJ2-7, with D maybe TRBD1 (6 bases). There are 16 residues in the CDR3. V was pared by 6 bases and J by 0 bases, with 18 bases between. From germline, CDR1 is MNHEY and CDR2 SMNVEV (reference sequence). CDR3 loop: CASSRSGTPSSYEQYV. The CDR3 DNA reads TGTGCCAGCAGCCGATCCGGGACACCTAGCTCCTACGAGCAGTACGTC.

DNA of the CDR3: TGCAGCGTTGGACGGGGTGCCGGGGAGCTGTTTTTT. This sequence encodes CSVGRGAGELFF. The chain couples TRBV29-1 to TRBJ2-2, with TRBD2 as a possible D gene (5 bases). The germline V gene encodes CDR1 SQVTM and CDR2 ANQGSEA. This CDR3 has 12 residues. Trimming pared 4 bases from V and 6 bases from J, leaving 9 bases between.

This clone occurred a few times. The V gene is TRBV19, the J gene TRBJ2-1, with 8 bases lining up with TRBD2. Unmatched junction bases numbered 10, after V lost 4 bases and J lost 2 bases. This CDR3 has 17 residues. CDR1 and CDR2 from the germline V gene are LNHDA and SQIVND (reference sequence). For the CDR3, the DNA is TGTGCCAGTAGTAGTCTCATTGGTAGCGGGACCTACAATGAGCAGTTCTTC. This translates into CASSSLIGSGTYNEQFF.

There are a few counts of this clone. The chain uses TRBV3-1 (or the pseudogene TRBV3-2) and TRBJ1-1, with 7 bases aligning to TRBD1. This CDR3 has 14 amino acids. From germline, CDR1 is LGHDT and CDR2 YNNKEL (reference sequence). Trimming at V came to 4 bases and at J to 7 bases, leaving 9 bases not matched to a gene. CDR3 DNA sequence: TGTGCCAGCAGCCCCCGGGAAGGGGGCCTTGAAGCTTTCTTT. This sequence encodes CASSPREGGLEAFF.

This clone was seen a handful of times. The V call is TRBV19, the J call TRBJ1-2; TRBD1 agrees at 9 bases. CDR1 LNHDA and CDR2 SQIVND come from the germline V gene (reference sequence). The length of the CDR3 is 18 residues. After removal of 3 bases from V and 0 bases from J, the junction contained 11 bases not matched to a gene. CDR3 sequence (DNA): TGTGCCAGTAGTATTGCCGGGACAGGGATGATCCCTAACTATGGCTACACCTTC. Translated, it gives CASSIAGTGMIPNYGYTF. The variable domain in full, with the rest retrieved from reference TRBV19 and TRBJ1-2, is DGGITQSPKYLFRKEGQNVTLSCEQNLNHDAMYWYRQDPGQGLRLIYYSQIVNDFQKGDIAEGYSVSREKKESFPLTVTSAQKNPTAFYLCASSIAGTGMIPNYGYTFGSGTRLTVV.

The chain has TRBV7-9 and TRBJ2-7; 7 bases are shared with TRBD1. The CDR3 runs 15 residues. The junction had 10 bases not matched to a gene; V was cut back by 6 bases and J by 2 bases. Germline V gene sequence: CDR1 SEHNR, CDR2 FQNEAQ (reference sequence). DNA of the CDR3: TGTGCCAGCAGAAACACCGGGACAGACGCCTACGAGCAGTACGTC. The encoded protein is CASRNTGTDAYEQYV.

The V gene is TRBV4-2, the J gene TRBJ1-3; possible D gene TRBD1, 5 bases. The V end was cut by 0 bases, the J end by 0 bases, with 9 bases between. CDR3 length: 16 residues. In germline, CDR1 is LGHNA, CDR2 YNFKEQ. The CDR3 nucleotides are TGTGCCAGCAGCCAAGAAGGGGAAGGCTCTGGAAACACCATATATTTT. This codes for CASSQEGEGSGNTIYF.

The chain recombines TRBV5-4 with TRBJ2-7; unclear D gene. The CDR3 loop spans 12 amino acids. Germline V CDR1 and CDR2: SGHNT, YYREEE (reference sequence). V was clipped by 4 bases and J by 6 bases, with 11 bases between them. CDR3 bases: TGTGCCAGCAGCGTGGACGGTCGCGAGCAGTACTTC. Its translation is CASSVDGREQYF.

The gene calls are TRBV6-5 and TRBJ2-7; 10 bases agree with TRBD1. The CDR3 covers 15 residues. CDR1 and CDR2 (germline): MNHEY, SVGAGI. With 6 bases clipped from V and 3 bases from J, the junction kept 8 bases outside the gene matches. CDR3 protein: CASSPGTGESYEQYV. CDR3 DNA sequence: TGTGCCAGCAGCCCAGGGACAGGGGAAAGCTACGAGCAGTACGTC.

The rearrangement links TRBV6-1 to TRBJ2-2; D is unresolved. The length of the CDR3 is 17 residues. The ends were cut back, 0 bases at V and 3 bases at J, with 14 bases in the middle. CDR1 is MNHNS, CDR2 SASEGT, per germline. The CDR3 nucleotides read TGTGCCAGCAGTGAAGCGTTTAGAACAGAATACACCGGGGAGCTGTTTTTT. This sequence encodes CASSEAFRTEYTGELFF.

The J gene is TRBJ2-5, the V gene TRBV6-5; D perhaps matches TRBD2 (6 bases). The CDR3 runs to 15 residues. Germline-derived CDR1 and CDR2 are MNHEY and SVGAGI. Trimming removed 8 bases at V and 5 bases at J, with 21 bases between. The CDR3 region has the DNA TGTGCCAGCGTTGGGGAGGTCTATATTGTGGAGACCCAGTACTTC. It encodes CASVGEVYIVETQYF.

The chain carries TRBV4-3 and TRBJ1-1; D not certain. Germline V gene lookup returns CDR1 LGHNA and CDR2 YSLEER. Trimming removed 6 bases from V and 3 bases from J, with 14 bases in between. The CDR3 is 14 residues long. The CDR3, as DNA: TGCGCCAGCAGTCAGCGGGTGCGGGACACTGAAGCTTTCTTT. This translates into CASSQRVRDTEAFF.

J is TRBJ1-1 and V is TRBV15; the D gene is possibly TRBD1 (6 bases). Germline lookup yields CDR1 LNHNV and CDR2 YYDKDF (reference sequence). This CDR3 comprises 14 residues. With 2 bases removed from V and 1 base from J, the gap between germline ends came to 8 bases. The CDR3 region is CATSRQGTNTEAFF. CDR3 DNA: TGTGCCACCAGCAGACAGGGGACGAACACTGAAGCTTTCTTT.

This chain connects TRBV14 to TRBJ1-6; 10 bases are a match to TRBD1. The CDR3 extends over 16 amino acids. With V trimmed by 4 bases and J by 7 bases, 7 bases remained unmatched. Germline V gene lookup returns CDR1 SGHDN and CDR2 FVKESK. CDR3 DNA: TGTGCCAGCAGCCCCATCGACAGGGGGCTAAATTCACCCCTCCACTTT. Translation: CASSPIDRGLNSPLHF.

The chain employs TRBV5-8 and TRBJ2-3; D remains ambiguous. This CDR3 is built from 15 residues. CDR1 and CDR2 (germline): SGHTS, YDEGEE. V lost 4 bases and J lost 0, with 12 bases in between. The CDR3 DNA is TGTGCCAGCAGCCCCAGGCAGCCTAGCACAGATACGCAGTATTTT. As protein: CASSPRQPSTDTQYF.

The chain links TRBV4-3 to TRBJ2-7, with TRBD2 identical over 10 bases. Trimming took 1 base from V and 2 from J; bases not matched to a gene: 2. The CDR3 contains 15 residues. CDR1 and CDR2 (germline): LGHNA, YSLEER. CDR3 protein: CASSQVLAGTYEQYF. CDR3 DNA sequence: TGCGCCAGCAGCCAAGTACTAGCGGGAACCTACGAGCAGTACTTC.

Worth noting for this clone: A read error may explain this, as a much larger clone is one base away. This same CDR3 is encoded by further DNA sequences in the sample. The rearrangement uses TRBV27 and TRBJ1-2, with TRBD1 matching 8 bases. The germline CDR1 and CDR2 sequences are MNHEY and SMNVEV (reference sequence). The V and J ends lost 5 bases and 0 bases, in that order; junction bases with no gene match: 5. The CDR3 is made up of 15 amino acids. The CDR3 DNA sequence: TGTGCCAGCAGTCTATACAGGGGGGCTAACTATGGCTACACCTTC. This gives the protein CASSLYRGANYGYTF.